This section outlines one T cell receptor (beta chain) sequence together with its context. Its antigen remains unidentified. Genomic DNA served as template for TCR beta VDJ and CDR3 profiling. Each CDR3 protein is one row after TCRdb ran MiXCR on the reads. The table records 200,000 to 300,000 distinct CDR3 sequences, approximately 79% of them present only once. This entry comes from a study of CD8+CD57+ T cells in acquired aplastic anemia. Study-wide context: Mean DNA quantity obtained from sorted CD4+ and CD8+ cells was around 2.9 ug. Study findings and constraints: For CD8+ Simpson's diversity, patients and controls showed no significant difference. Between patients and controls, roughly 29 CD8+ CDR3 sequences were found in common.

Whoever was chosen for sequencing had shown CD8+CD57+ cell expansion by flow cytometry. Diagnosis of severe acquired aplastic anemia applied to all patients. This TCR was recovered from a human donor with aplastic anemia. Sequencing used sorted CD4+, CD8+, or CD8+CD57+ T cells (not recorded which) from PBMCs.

The CDR3 sequence: CATSRDRRLSGANTGELFF. The CDR3 region has the DNA TGTGCCACCAGCAGAGATCGGCGTCTTAGCGGGGCGAACACCGGGGAGCTGTTTTTT. The J gene is TRBJ2-2, the V gene TRBV15; the match to TRBD2 covers 8 bases. The V segment lost 0 bases and the J segment 0 bases; nucleotides outside the gene matches: 9. This CDR3 has 19 amino acids. CDR1 LNHNV and CDR2 YYDKDF come from the germline V gene (reference sequence).